The 4 T cell receptor beta chains in this list originate from one sample, sequenced in a study of cytomegalovirus exposure and HLA in healthy donors. A multiplex PCR was run with 60 Vbeta primers and 13 Jbeta primers. TCRdb's table, derived via immunoSEQ multiplex PCR, lists solely in-frame clones and lacks some. The repertoire consists of about 180,000 clones, with approximately 80% occurring once and the leading ten covering around 1.4%. The specimen was PBMCs. The receptors were sampled from a girl between 5 and 17 years old in good health and CMV-seropositive.

This clone was picked up one time. The CDR3 sequence: CAISGGRLQETQYF. For the CDR3, the DNA is TGTGCCATCAGTGGCGGGAGGCTCCAAGAGACCCAGTACTTC. V gene TRBV10-3 combines with J gene TRBJ2-5; 8 positions agree with TRBD2. Per germline, CDR1 ENHRY and CDR2 SYGVKD. The V segment lost 4 bases and the J segment 1 base; nucleotides outside the gene matches: 2. The CDR3 totals 14 residues.

The chain joins TRBV2 to TRBJ1-1; TRBD1 matches 7 bases. This CDR3 has 17 amino acids. The trim removed 6 bases at V and 0 bases at J, leaving 13 bases unmatched. Germline-derived CDR1 and CDR2 are SNHLY and FYNNEI. DNA of the CDR3: TGTGCCAGCAGGAAGACAGCATTAGGGACAGTGAACACTGAAGCTTTCTTT. Its protein product is CASRKTALGTVNTEAFF.

The V and J genes are TRBV6-5 and TRBJ2-3, with D uncertain. Per germline, CDR1 MNHEY and CDR2 SVGAGI. CDR3 length equals 13 residues. The V end lost 8 bases, the J end lost 3 bases, and 12 bases lay between the germline ends. The CDR3 spells CASDPEHTDTQYF. As DNA, the CDR3 is TGTGCCAGCGATCCAGAACATACAGATACGCAGTATTTT.

The chain joins TRBV30 to TRBJ2-2, with a tentative D call TRBD1 (5 bases). The CDR3 covers 14 residues. The V gene lost 1 base and the J gene lost 7 bases, with 13 bases spanning the gap. CDR1 and CDR2 from the germline V gene are GTSNPN and SVGIG (reference sequence). CDR3 sequence (DNA): TGTGCCTGGAGTGGCAGGGTTCAGAACGGGGAGCTGTTTTTT. Encoded protein: CAWSGRVQNGELFF.